This entry lists 20 T cell receptor beta chains sequenced from one sample in a study of blood T cell dynamics during melanoma immunotherapy. This table comes from immunoSEQ multiplex PCR, and its TCRdb copy is limited to in-frame clones, with some not included. This sample has about 830 clones, with 89% found just once. Time point described: pre-treatment baseline. This material consisted of cell-free DNA from blood, taken from a patient treated with checkpoint blockade. The receptors here all came from a human donor with melanoma.

The chain is built from TRBV12-5 and TRBJ1-2, with TRBD1 identical over 10 bases. Germline-derived CDR1 and CDR2 are LGHNT and FRNRAP. The CDR3 has 15 amino acids. CDR3 protein: CGEARDRGGPYGYTF. The CDR3 DNA follows: TGTGGCGAGGCGAGGGACAGGGGAGGGCCCTATGGCTACACCTTC.

The V call is TRBV7-2, the J call TRBJ1-3; 9 bases match TRBD1. CDR3 length: 15 residues. Unmatched junction bases numbered 3, after V lost 3 bases and J lost 3 bases. The germline CDR1 and CDR2 sequences are SGHTA and FQGNSA. The CDR3 sequence is CASSFQDRGGNTIYF. The CDR3 region has the DNA TGTGCCAGCAGCTTTCAGGACAGGGGTGGAAACACCATATATTTT.

V gene TRBV6-1 combines with J gene TRBJ2-3, with TRBD2 identical over 9 bases. The trim removed 0 bases at V and 5 bases at J, leaving 9 bases unmatched. Germline lookup yields CDR1 MNHNS and CDR2 SASEGT. The CDR3 loop spans 17 amino acids. The CDR3 coding sequence is TGTGCCAGCAGTGAAGCTCTAGCGGGGAGGTCCGGAGATACGCAGTATTTT. It codes for CASSEALAGRSGDTQYF.

The gene calls are TRBV6-1 and TRBJ2-7, with TRBD2 matching over 7 bases. Germline CDR1 MNHNS, CDR2 SASEGT. The trim removed 4 bases at V and 0 bases at J, leaving 6 bases unmatched. The CDR3 is 15 amino acids. CDR3 DNA sequence: TGTGCCAGCAGTGGGGGAGGGGCCCTCTCCTACGAGCAGTACTTC. It codes for CASSGGGALSYEQYF.

The DNA of the CDR3 is TGTGCCAGCAGCTTATTAAATCAGCCCCAGCATTTT. Translating it yields CASSLLNQPQHF. The chain joins TRBV7-2 to TRBJ1-5, with no clear D. Germline V CDR1 and CDR2: SGHTA, FQGNSA. CDR3 length: 12 residues. Deletions cut 2 bases from V and 4 bases from J, with 3 bases between.

The chain uses TRBV13 and TRBJ2-3; 7 bases line up with TRBD1. The CDR3 is made up of 14 amino acids. With V trimmed by 2 bases and J by 3 bases, 2 bases remained unmatched. CDR1 is PRHDT and CDR2 is FYEKMQ in the germline V gene (reference sequence). The DNA for the CDR3 is TGTGCCAGCAGCTTATTGGACAGGACAGATACGCAGTATTTT. It codes for CASSLLDRTDTQYF. The full variable domain, completed using reference TRBV13 and TRBJ2-3, is AAGVIQSPRHLIKEKRETATLKCYPIPRHDTVYWYQQGPGQDPQFLISFYEKMQSDKGSIPDRFSAQQFSDYHSELNMSSLELGDSALYFCASSLLDRTDTQYFGPGTRLTVL.

The V gene is TRBV5-6, the J gene TRBJ1-2; 7 nucleotides match TRBD1. V trimming: 3 bases; J trimming: 6 bases; junction bases outside the gene matches: 11. This CDR3 spans 15 amino acids. Looked up from germline, CDR1 is SGHDT and CDR2 is YYEEEE. This chain's CDR3 is CASSSFPTGSDGYTF. CDR3 in DNA: TGTGCCAGCAGCTCCTTCCCGACAGGGAGCGATGGCTACACCTTC. The whole variable domain, remainder taken from reference TRBV5-6 and TRBJ1-2, is DAGVTQSPTHLIKTRGQQVTLRCSPKSGHDTVSWYQQALGQGPQFIFQYYEEEERQRGNFPDRFSGHQFPNYSSELNVNALLLGDSALYLCASSSFPTGSDGYTFGSGTRLTVV.

This rearrangement joins TRBV28 to TRBJ1-2; D gene uncertain. Germline CDR1 reads MDHEN; CDR2 reads SYDVKM. The CDR3 sequence is 11 residues long. The V and J ends lost 8 bases and 4 bases respectively, with 8 bases between them. The CDR3 coding sequence is TGTGCCAGCTTTAGAGGCTATGGCTACACCTTC. Translation: CASFRGYGYTF.

J is TRBJ2-7 and V is TRBV7-2; maybe TRBD1 (5 bases). The germline gives CDR1 SGHTA, CDR2 FQGNSA. The CDR3 runs 15 residues. V was shortened by 2 bases and J by 0 bases, with 11 bases between the two germline ends. The CDR3 here is CASSLFGHSSYEQYF. For the CDR3, the DNA is TGTGCCAGCAGCTTATTTGGACATAGCTCCTACGAGCAGTACTTC.

The chain recombines TRBV28 with TRBJ2-1, with D possibly matching TRBD1 (6 bases). CDR3 length equals 15 residues. V was pared by 6 bases and J by 3 bases, with 15 bases between. Per the germline V gene, CDR1 is MDHEN and CDR2 is SYDVKM. The CDR3 DNA follows: TGTGCCAGCAGGCTTCAAGGGGGAGACTACAATGAGCAGTTCTTC. Translation: CASRLQGGDYNEQFF. The full variable domain, its missing parts supplied by reference TRBV28 and TRBJ2-1, is DVKVTQSSRYLVKRTGEKVFLECVQDMDHENMFWYRQDPGLGLRLIYFSYDVKMKEKGDIPEGYSVSREKKERFSLILESASTNQTSMYLCASRLQGGDYNEQFFGPGTRLTVL.

This clone has just one count. The chain combines TRBV19 with TRBJ2-7, with 10 nucleotides matching TRBD1. With V trimmed by 4 bases and J by 2 bases, 2 bases remained unmatched. In germline, CDR1 is LNHDA, CDR2 SQIVND (reference sequence). The CDR3 loop spans 14 amino acids. This chain's CDR3 is CASSRDRGTYEQYF. Written as DNA, the CDR3 is TGTGCCAGTAGTAGGGACAGGGGTACCTACGAGCAGTACTTC.

The chain joins TRBV30 to TRBJ1-1; no reliable D call. The CDR3 is 14 amino acids. Trimming left V 2 bases short and J 2 bases short, with 12 bases between. Germline CDR1 is GTSNPN and CDR2 is SVGIG (reference sequence). CDR3 nucleotide sequence: TGTGCCTGGAGTAAGACTGGCTCAAACACTGAAGCTTTCTTT. Amino acid sequence: CAWSKTGSNTEAFF.

This clone was counted once. The chain carries TRBV2 and TRBJ2-1; D remains ambiguous. CDR1 and CDR2 from the germline V gene are SNHLY and FYNNEI. Trimming removed 1 base at V and 2 bases at J, with 6 bases between. This CDR3 is built from 14 residues. The CDR3 loop is CASSEDPTYNEQFF. The CDR3 nucleotides read TGTGCCAGCAGTGAAGACCCCACCTACAATGAGCAGTTCTTC.

This chain connects TRBV4-2 to TRBJ2-3, with D uncertain. Germline V gene sequence: CDR1 LGHNA, CDR2 YNFKEQ. V was cut by 2 bases and J by 0 bases, with 18 bases left in between. The CDR3 is 18 amino acids. The CDR3 DNA is TGTGCCAGCAGCCAATTCCTAAGGTCCGCACTTAGCACAGATACGCAGTATTTT. This codes for CASSQFLRSALSTDTQYF.

V is TRBV14 and J is TRBJ2-1; a weak D match, TRBD1 (5 bases). This CDR3 has 14 amino acids. The V and J ends lost 4 bases and 7 bases respectively, with 14 bases between them. The germline gives CDR1 SGHDN, CDR2 FVKESK. DNA for the CDR3: TGTGCCAGCAGCCGGGGCCTTCCGGCGAATGAGCAGTTCTTC. Encoded protein: CASSRGLPANEQFF.

This clone was seen just once. J is TRBJ2-1 and V is TRBV14, with D possibly being TRBD2 (6 bases). The CDR3 contains 16 residues. Germline loops: CDR1 SGHDN, CDR2 FVKESK. Deletions cut 1 base from V and 9 bases from J, with 19 bases between. The CDR3 here is CASSQVGGLRIGEQFF. The CDR3 coding sequence is TGTGCCAGCAGCCAAGTCGGGGGATTAAGGATCGGTGAGCAGTTCTTC.

The chain couples TRBV27 to TRBJ2-7, with TRBD2 as a possible D gene (5 bases). Trimming shortened V by 2 bases and J by 1 base, and 9 bases separated the two germline ends. CDR1 is MNHEY and CDR2 is SMNVEV in the germline V gene (reference sequence). The CDR3 consists of 14 residues. CDR3 DNA sequence: TGTGCCAGCAGTTTAGTTTCGGGGTCCTACGAGCAGTACTTC. It is translated as CASSLVSGSYEQYF.

The J gene is TRBJ2-3, the V gene TRBV6-1; 9 bases are a match to TRBD1. In germline, CDR1 is MNHNS, CDR2 SASEGT. The CDR3 totals 17 residues. V lost 4 bases and J lost 5; bases outside the gene matches: 13. The CDR3 sequence: CASSVRGQGVGEDTQYF. DNA of the CDR3: TGTGCCAGCAGTGTACGGGGACAGGGTGTCGGAGAAGATACGCAGTATTTT.

The gene calls are TRBV5-1 and TRBJ2-3; 10 bases align to TRBD2. The CDR3 contains 20 residues. The junction had 13 bases not matched to a gene; V was cut back by 0 bases and J by 0 bases. CDR1 is SGHRS and CDR2 is YFSETQ in the germline V gene. This chain's CDR3 is CASSLALSTSGRSSTDTQYF. In nucleotides, the CDR3 is TGCGCCAGCAGCTTGGCCCTTTCGACTAGCGGGCGCTCTAGCACAGATACGCAGTATTTT.

CDR3 nucleotide sequence: TGTGCCAGCAGTTTAGCGGGAGTTGGCTACGAGCAGTACTTC. Translated: CASSLAGVGYEQYF. V is TRBV5-4 and J is TRBJ2-7, with 9 bases fitting TRBD2. CDR1 is SGHNT and CDR2 is YYREEE in the germline V gene (reference sequence). This CDR3 contains 14 residues. Trimming took 5 bases from V and 3 from J; bases not matched to a gene: 6.